What follows are 29 T cell receptor beta chains derived from one specimen sequenced in a study of blood T cell repertoires in COVID-19. The assay was immunoSEQ multiplex PCR, and TCRdb's table has in-frame clones only and misses some. The sample lists under 250,000 clones, about four fifths occurring once. The sequenced sample consisted of peripheral blood. Source of these receptors: a woman aged 40-49 years with active or convalescent COVID-19.

J is TRBJ2-1 and V is TRBV24-1; 7 nucleotides agree with TRBD2. CDR3 length equals 14 residues. V shed 4 bases and J 8 bases; nucleotides not matched to a gene: 7. Germline V gene data show CDR1 as KGHDR and CDR2 as SFDVKD. The CDR3 sequence: CATSERGSGDEQFF. The CDR3, as DNA: TGTGCCACCAGTGAGCGGGGGTCGGGGGATGAGCAGTTCTTC.

The CDR3 DNA reads TGTGCCAGCAGCTTAGGCTTAGCGGGGGCCTCCACAGATACGCAGTATTTT. This gives the protein CASSLGLAGASTDTQYF. The chain links TRBV7-6 to TRBJ2-3, with 9 bases matching TRBD2. This CDR3 is built from 17 residues. Trimming cost V 1 base and J 2 bases; bases outside gene matches: 7. The V gene's germline CDR1 is SGHVS and CDR2 FNYEAQ.

The chain couples TRBV11-2 to TRBJ1-1; tentatively, D is TRBD1 (5 bases). This CDR3 spans 15 amino acids. The V gene lost 10 bases and the J gene lost 0 bases, with 18 bases spanning the gap. CDR1 is SGHAT and CDR2 is FQNNGV in the germline V gene. CDR3 residues: CATTGRGTMNTEAFF. As DNA, the CDR3 is TGTGCCACAACCGGCCGCGGGACCATGAACACTGAAGCTTTCTTT.

J is TRBJ1-2 and V is TRBV10-2; the match to TRBD1 covers 10 bases. The CDR3 runs to 18 residues. Germline assignment: CDR1 WSHSY and CDR2 SAAADI. The J segment lost 7 bases and the V segment lost 0 bases, leaving 14 bases of the junction unmatched. The CDR3 DNA follows: TGCGCCAGCAGTGAGTCGTACCGGGACAGGGGCCTAACGGGTGGCTACACCTTC. Protein product: CASSESYRDRGLTGGYTF.

This clone was recorded a few times. This chain links TRBV19 with TRBJ2-1; D is unresolved. V lost 6 bases and J lost 7, with 7 bases in between. Germline-derived CDR1 and CDR2 are LNHDA and SQIVND (reference sequence). This CDR3 region has 11 residues. For the CDR3, the DNA is TGTGCCAGTAGGAAGGAGAATGAGCAGTTCTTC. Amino acid sequence: CASRKENEQFF.

This chain joins TRBV27 and TRBJ1-2, with D tentatively TRBD1 (6 bases). The CDR3 runs 13 residues. V was clipped by 3 bases and J by 8 bases, with 13 bases between them. CDR1 and CDR2 (germline): MNHEY, SMNVEV (reference sequence). The CDR3 sequence: CASSFSGGRGYTF. The CDR3 nucleotides read TGTGCCAGCAGTTTTTCGGGGGGCCGAGGCTACACCTTC.

The rearrangement uses TRBV9 and TRBJ2-5; perhaps TRBD1 as D (6 bases). Trimming shortened V by 0 bases and J by 5 bases, and 17 bases separated the two germline ends. From germline, CDR1 is SGDLS and CDR2 YYNGEE. This CDR3 region has 16 residues. This CDR3 is CASSVGNRAQGETQYF. CDR3 in DNA: TGTGCCAGCAGCGTAGGAAACAGGGCCCAGGGGGAGACCCAGTACTTC.

The gene calls are TRBV27 and TRBJ2-1, with TRBD2 identical over 9 bases. J was trimmed by 9 bases and V by 5 bases; bases with no gene match: 11. Germline values: CDR1 MNHEY, CDR2 SMNVEV (reference sequence). This CDR3 has 15 residues. CDR3 amino acids: CASSPISGSRSEQFF. As DNA, the CDR3 is TGTGCCAGCAGTCCCATTAGCGGGAGTAGGAGTGAGCAGTTCTTC.

CDR3: CAISGQGGNTEAFF. The CDR3 DNA reads as TGTGCCATCAGTGGACAGGGGGGGAACACTGAAGCTTTCTTT. This sequence joins TRBV10-3 and TRBJ1-1; TRBD1 agrees at 9 bases. The germline V gene encodes CDR1 ENHRY and CDR2 SYGVKD. The CDR3 consists of 14 residues. With V trimmed by 4 bases and J by 1 base, 1 base remained unmatched.

This rearrangement joins TRBV19 to TRBJ2-2; D call uncertain. There are 14 residues in the CDR3. Germline lookup yields CDR1 LNHDA and CDR2 SQIVND (reference sequence). The V end was cut by 7 bases, the J end by 1 base, with 10 bases between. CDR3 nucleotide sequence: TGTGCCAGTACCCTACCCCAGAACACCGGGGAGCTGTTTTTT. Its protein is CASTLPQNTGELFF.

The rearrangement joins TRBV10-3 to TRBJ1-1; TRBD1 aligns across 7 bases. Germline V gene sequence: CDR1 ENHRY, CDR2 SYGVKD. This CDR3 contains 14 residues. The junction had 3 bases not matched to a gene; V was cut back by 2 bases and J by 3 bases. The chain's CDR3 is CAISEDRAHTEAFF. The CDR3 DNA reads as TGTGCCATCAGTGAGGACAGGGCCCACACTGAAGCTTTCTTT.

The chain links TRBV10-3 to TRBJ1-1; a weak D match, TRBD1 (6 bases). Germline values: CDR1 ENHRY, CDR2 SYGVKD. The CDR3 runs 15 residues. V dropped 6 bases and J dropped 1 base, with 15 bases sitting between them. CDR3 amino acids: CAISNLGHPNTEAFF. The CDR3 DNA sequence: TGTGCCATCAGCAACTTGGGACACCCGAACACTGAAGCTTTCTTT.

This chain joins TRBV9 and TRBJ2-1; D not resolved. Germline V CDR1 and CDR2: SGDLS, YYNGEE. V shed 3 bases and J shed 8 bases, with 21 bases lying between them. The CDR3 contains 16 residues. The CDR3 DNA reads TGTGCCAGCAGCGCCGATATCCCAACGGGTATTGATGAGCAGTTCTTC. It codes for CASSADIPTGIDEQFF.

The V and J genes are TRBV5-1 and TRBJ2-5, with D possibly being TRBD1 (6 bases). The CDR3 length is 15 residues. V gave up 1 base and J gave up 5 bases, with 15 bases separating them. Per germline, CDR1 SGHRS and CDR2 YFSETQ. CDR3 DNA: TGCGCCAGCAGCTTGAGGGCAGGGGTTGGGGAGACCCAGTACTTC. Its translation: CASSLRAGVGETQYF.

The chain joins TRBV6-4 to TRBJ1-2; TRBD1 matches at 11 bases. Trimming at V came to 2 bases and at J to 6 bases, leaving 2 bases not matched to a gene. The CDR3 has 14 amino acids. Germline V lookup: CDR1 MRHNA, CDR2 SNTAGT. CDR3 nucleotide sequence: TGTGCCAGCAGTGACCGGACAGGGGGCGATGGCTACACCTTC. Its translation: CASSDRTGGDGYTF.

The chain uses TRBV4-1 and TRBJ2-6; 7 nucleotides match TRBD1. The CDR3 totals 16 residues. V shed 1 base and J 2 bases; nucleotides not matched to a gene: 2. Germline-derived CDR1 and CDR2 are MGHRA and YSYEKL. The CDR3 protein is CASSQGQGAGANVLTF. The CDR3 DNA sequence: TGCGCCAGCAGCCAAGGGCAGGGGGCTGGGGCCAACGTCCTGACTTTC.

The chain is built from TRBV19 and TRBJ1-2; 7 bases are shared with TRBD1. The CDR3 is 14 residues long. CDR1 and CDR2 from the germline V gene are LNHDA and SQIVND (reference sequence). With V trimmed by 3 bases and J by 5 bases, 6 bases remained unmatched. The CDR3 nucleotides read TGTGCCAGTAGTATTAATTTACAGGGGTATGGCTACACCTTC. Protein product: CASSINLQGYGYTF.

CDR3 in amino acids: CASSYSAVSSGNTIYF. For the CDR3, the DNA is TGTGCCAGCAGTTACTCCGCGGTTTCCTCTGGAAACACCATATATTTT. V and J are TRBV6-6 and TRBJ1-3, with D uncertain. Deletions cut 0 bases from V and 0 bases from J, with 9 bases between. Germline-derived CDR1 and CDR2 are MNHNY and SVGAGI (reference sequence). The CDR3 sequence is 16 residues long.

The genes are TRBV11-2 and TRBJ2-4; perhaps TRBD1 as D (5 bases). The length of the CDR3 is 15 residues. In germline, CDR1 is SGHAT, CDR2 FQNNGV. Trimming cost V 0 bases and J 7 bases, with 13 bases left between them. The CDR3 spells CASSLDNRLRNIQYF. Written as DNA, the CDR3 is TGTGCCAGCAGCTTAGATAACAGGCTCCGGAACATTCAGTACTTC.

The rearrangement uses TRBV27 and TRBJ1-1; D might be TRBD1 (6 bases). The V end was cut by 6 bases, the J end by 4 bases, with 15 bases between. The germline V gene encodes CDR1 MNHEY and CDR2 SMNVEV (reference sequence). The CDR3 sequence is 14 residues long. This CDR3 is CASRRNRESTEAFF. CDR3 nucleotide sequence: TGTGCCAGCAGACGTAACAGGGAAAGCACTGAAGCTTTCTTT.

In this sample, this clone turned up a few times. The chain employs TRBV12-3 or TRBV12-4 and TRBJ1-2; D is possibly TRBD1 (5 bases). The CDR3 spans 12 residues. Trimming pared 2 bases from V and 5 bases from J, leaving 6 bases between. The CDR3 bases are TGTGCCAGCAGTTTACGGACATATGGCTACACCTTC. Its translation: CASSLRTYGYTF.

The chain has TRBV5-1 and TRBJ1-1, with D possibly matching TRBD1 (5 bases). Trimming took off 1 base at V and 5 bases at J, with 21 bases between the two ends. The CDR3 consists of 17 residues. The germline gives CDR1 SGHRS, CDR2 YFSETQ. In DNA form, the CDR3 reads TGCGCCAGCAGCTTGTTCCAGGGTGCGGCGGTGGGGACTGAAGCTTTCTTT. Its protein product is CASSLFQGAAVGTEAFF.

The chain carries TRBV4-2 and TRBJ1-2; TRBD1 agrees at 7 bases. The J segment lost 2 bases and the V segment lost 0 bases, leaving 6 bases of the junction unmatched. Per the germline V gene, CDR1 is LGHNA and CDR2 is YNFKEQ. This CDR3 has 16 residues. The chain's CDR3 is CASSQDRYRGNYGYTF. CDR3 DNA: TGTGCCAGCAGCCAAGATCGCTACAGGGGAAACTATGGCTACACCTTC.

The chain uses TRBV7-3 and TRBJ2-3; 10 positions match TRBD1. V shed 5 bases, J shed 3 bases, and the junction held 11 bases outside the gene matches. This CDR3 is built from 17 residues. The germline gives CDR1 SGHTA, CDR2 FQGTGA. Here the CDR3 reads CASSTAAGTGATDTQYF. CDR3 coding DNA: TGTGCCAGCAGCACAGCCGCCGGGACAGGGGCTACAGATACGCAGTATTTT.

The rearrangement links TRBV4-1 to TRBJ2-7; maybe TRBD2 (5 bases). Trimming removed 3 bases at V and 5 bases at J, with 17 bases between. The CDR3 totals 15 residues. Germline CDR1 and CDR2: MGHRA and YSYEKL. CDR3 DNA sequence: TGCGCCAGCAGCCACGGCCCGGAGAGGGCTCACGAGCAGTACTTC. This gives the protein CASSHGPERAHEQYF.

This chain links TRBV15 with TRBJ1-5; perhaps TRBD1 as D (6 bases). Trimming pared 0 bases from V and 1 base from J, leaving 7 bases between. Germline lookup yields CDR1 LNHNV and CDR2 YYDKDF (reference sequence). This CDR3 has 15 amino acids. The CDR3 protein is CATSRDTGSNQPQHF. The CDR3, as DNA: TGTGCCACCAGCAGAGATACAGGGAGCAATCAGCCCCAGCATTTT.

The gene calls are TRBV7-3 and TRBJ2-7; weak D call: TRBD1 (6 bases). The CDR3 loop spans 13 amino acids. The V gene's germline CDR1 is SGHTA and CDR2 FQGTGA. Trimming removed 5 bases at V and 5 bases at J, with 13 bases between. This chain's CDR3 is CASSPQGDNEQYF. The CDR3 DNA follows: TGTGCCAGCAGCCCCCAAGGGGACAACGAGCAGTACTTC.

The chain couples TRBV28 to TRBJ2-5; perhaps TRBD1 as D (6 bases). V shed 7 bases and J shed 2 bases, with 20 bases lying between them. This CDR3 region has 16 residues. Germline values: CDR1 MDHEN, CDR2 SYDVKM. The CDR3 spells CASTWVTGSEQETQYF. CDR3 nucleotides: TGTGCCAGCACCTGGGTGACAGGCTCGGAACAAGAGACCCAGTACTTC.

The chain combines TRBV25-1 with TRBJ2-1; 10 bases agree with TRBD2. CDR3 length equals 13 residues. Germline V gene data show CDR1 as MGHDK and CDR2 as SYGVNS. J gave up 4 bases and V 10 bases, and 4 bases lay outside the gene matches. The CDR3 DNA sequence: TGTGCCACCGATAGCGGGAGGTACAATGAGCAGTTCTTC. As protein: CATDSGRYNEQFF.